This TCR beta chain was observed in a study of blood T cell repertoires in COVID-19. Background on the study: Collection of acute and convalescent COVID-19 samples took place in the United States, Italy and Spain. T cells, B-cell-depleted T cells, or PBMCs provided the cDNA or gDNA that served as material.

In the study's own analysis: The assay estimated nucleated cells by amplifying reference gene primers. The protocol was immunoSEQ multiplex PCR, while the TCRdb copy is restricted to in-frame clones and leaves out a portion. Clone size and V and J calls were adopted from that table, with D and trimming inferred from the DNA. The sample yields around 60,000 clones, approximately 80% seen once. With V trimmed by 8 bases and J by 0 bases, 8 bases remained unmatched. The CDR3 runs to 16 residues. CDR1 MGHDK and CDR2 SYGVNS come from the germline V gene. The sample comprised peripheral blood. The rearrangement joins TRBV25-1 to TRBJ2-2; 8 bases align to TRBD2. This TCR was sampled from a woman older than 75 with acute or convalescent COVID-19. The CDR3 protein is CASDWAGGPNTGELFF. DNA of the CDR3: TGTGCCAGCGACTGGGCGGGGGGCCCGAACACCGGGGAGCTGTTTTTT. The full variable domain, rest sourced from reference TRBV25-1 and TRBJ2-2, is EADIYQTPRYLVIGTGKKITLECSQTMGHDKMYWYQQDPGMELHLIHYSYGVNSTEKGDLSSESTVSRIRTEHFPLTLESARPSHTSQYLCASDWAGGPNTGELFFGEGSRLTVL.